Below are 11 T cell receptor beta chains sequenced from a single sample in a study of blood T cell repertoires in COVID-19. The assay was immunoSEQ multiplex PCR, and TCRdb's table has in-frame clones only and misses some. The sample includes roughly 180,000 clones, 82% of them seen just once. The sequenced sample was PBMCs or T cells enriched from blood (not recorded which). Receptors were obtained from a man aged 40-50 years who had recovered from COVID-19.

This chain connects TRBV9 to TRBJ1-2; 7 bases fit TRBD1. With 1 base clipped from V and 7 bases from J, the junction kept 13 bases outside the gene matches. CDR3 length: 16 amino acids. In germline, CDR1 is SGDLS, CDR2 YYNGEE. As DNA, the CDR3 is TGTGCCAGCAGCGTACTCTCAGTAGGGGGCGGGTCTGGCTACACCTTC. It encodes CASSVLSVGGGSGYTF. Full variable domain (remainder filled in from reference TRBV9 and TRBJ1-2): DSGVTQTPKHLITATGQRVTLRCSPRSGDLSVYWYQQSLDQGLQFLIQYYNGEERAKGNILERFSAQQFPDLHSELNLSSLELGDSALYFCASSVLSVGGGSGYTFGSGTRLTVV.

CDR3 residues: CASSGGTGGGTEAFF. Here the CDR3 DNA reads TGTGCCAGCAGCGGCGGGACAGGGGGCGGCACTGAAGCTTTCTTT. The rearrangement links TRBV7-2 to TRBJ1-1; 12 bases match TRBD1. J gave up 4 bases and V 5 bases, and 5 bases lay outside the gene matches. Germline CDR1 reads SGHTA; CDR2 reads FQGNSA. The CDR3 is 15 residues long.

In this sample, this clone turned up once. The rearrangement uses TRBV19 and TRBJ2-5; no reliable D call. V shed 0 bases and J shed 3 bases, with 5 bases lying between them. The CDR3 covers 13 residues. Germline assignment: CDR1 LNHDA and CDR2 SQIVND (reference sequence). DNA for the CDR3: TGTGCCAGTAGTATAGACGGAGAAGAGACCCAGTACTTC. It specifies CASSIDGEETQYF.

The CDR3 region has the DNA TGCGCCAGCAGCTTGGGGGGGCTAGGAGACAATGAGCAGTTCTTC. Protein product: CASSLGGLGDNEQFF. The chain couples TRBV5-1 to TRBJ2-1; D is possibly TRBD1 (6 bases). The V gene's germline CDR1 is SGHRS and CDR2 YFSETQ. Deletions cut 0 bases from V and 5 bases from J, with 12 bases between. The CDR3 is 15 amino acids.

This rearrangement joins TRBV5-1 to TRBJ2-1; D not certain. Trimming pared 0 bases from V and 0 bases from J, leaving 7 bases between. The CDR3 runs 15 residues. Germline CDR1 is SGHRS and CDR2 is YFSETQ. Written as DNA, the CDR3 is TGCGCCAGCAGCTTGGCTATAAGCTCCTACAATGAGCAGTTCTTC. This sequence encodes CASSLAISSYNEQFF.

V and J are TRBV3-1 (or the pseudogene TRBV3-2) and TRBJ1-1; D perhaps matches TRBD1 (6 bases). The CDR3 is made up of 14 amino acids. V lost 6 bases and J lost 5, with 16 bases in between. CDR1 is LGHDT, CDR2 YNNKEL, per germline (reference sequence). The DNA for the CDR3 is TGTGCCAGCAGTCGAGGGGGTACAGGGACTGAAGCTTTCTTT. Residues: CASSRGGTGTEAFF.

The chain is built from TRBV28 and TRBJ1-2, with D hard to call. V lost 4 bases and J lost 8, with 23 bases in between. The CDR3 covers 16 residues. CDR1 is MDHEN and CDR2 is SYDVKM in the germline V gene. The CDR3 DNA follows: TGTGCCAGCAGTTCGTCCATCGTCGGGAGATTGTGGGGCTACACCTTC. Translating it yields CASSSSIVGRLWGYTF.

This chain connects TRBV5-4 to TRBJ2-2; 9 nucleotides align to TRBD1. The CDR3 spans 16 residues. V lost 4 bases to trimming and J lost 6 bases; unmatched junction nucleotides: 10. The germline V gene encodes CDR1 SGHNT and CDR2 YYREEE (reference sequence). The CDR3 DNA sequence: TGTGCCAGCAGCCGTACGGGACAGGGTGATCCCGGGGAGCTGTTTTTT. Translation gives CASSRTGQGDPGELFF.

This chain uses TRBV19 with TRBJ1-2, with a tentative D call TRBD1 (5 bases). The CDR3 length is 16 residues. Germline V gene sequence: CDR1 LNHDA, CDR2 SQIVND (reference sequence). V shed 7 bases and J shed 2 bases, with 20 bases lying between them. As DNA, the CDR3 is TGTGCCAGTACCTCGATCTACACAGGAGTCAACTATGGCTACACCTTC. Protein sequence: CASTSIYTGVNYGYTF. The entire variable domain, with the rest obtained from reference TRBV19 and TRBJ1-2, is as follows: DGGITQSPKYLFRKEGQNVTLSCEQNLNHDAMYWYRQDPGQGLRLIYYSQIVNDFQKGDIAEGYSVSREKKESFPLTVTSAQKNPTAFYLCASTSIYTGVNYGYTFGSGTRLTVV.

The chain carries TRBV7-3 and TRBJ2-5; 11 nucleotides line up with TRBD2. The length of the CDR3 is 15 residues. Per germline, CDR1 SGHTA and CDR2 FQGTGA. J lost 3 bases, V lost 3 bases, and 3 bases had no gene match. This chain's CDR3 is CASSFGTSGEETQYF. CDR3 DNA: TGTGCCAGCAGCTTCGGGACTAGCGGTGAAGAGACCCAGTACTTC.

The rearrangement links TRBV28 to TRBJ2-7, with TRBD2 as a possible D gene (5 bases). With 5 bases removed from V and 0 bases from J, the gap between germline ends came to 11 bases. From germline, CDR1 is MDHEN and CDR2 SYDVKM. The CDR3 runs to 14 residues. The CDR3 loop reads CASSALGSSYEQYF. The CDR3 nucleotides read TGTGCCAGCAGTGCCTTAGGGAGCTCCTACGAGCAGTACTTC.